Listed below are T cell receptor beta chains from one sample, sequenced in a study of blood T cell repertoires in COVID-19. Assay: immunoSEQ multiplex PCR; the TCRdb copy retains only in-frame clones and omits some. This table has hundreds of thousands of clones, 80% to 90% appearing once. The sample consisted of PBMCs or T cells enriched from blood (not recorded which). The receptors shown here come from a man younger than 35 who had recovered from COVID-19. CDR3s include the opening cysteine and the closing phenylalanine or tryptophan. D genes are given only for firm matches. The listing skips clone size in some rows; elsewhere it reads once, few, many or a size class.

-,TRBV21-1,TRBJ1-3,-,TGTGCCACCTTGGGACAGCTAAACACCATATATTTT,CATLGQLNTIYF
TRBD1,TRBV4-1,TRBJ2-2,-,TGCGCCAGCAGCCCCGGGACAGGGGCATACACCGGGGAGCTGTTTTTT,CASSPGTGAYTGELFF
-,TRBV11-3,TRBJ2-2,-,TGTGCCAGCAGCCCGGCAGGGTCGGGCGGGGAGCTGTTTTTT,CASSPAGSGGELFF
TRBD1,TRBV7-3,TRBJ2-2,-,TGTGCCAGCAGCTTACAGGGGGCTGGGGTCACCGGGGAGCTGTTTTTT,CASSLQGAGVTGELFF
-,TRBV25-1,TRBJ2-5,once,TGTGCCAGCAGTGACCGGACTTTCAAGACCCAGTACTTC,CASSDRTFKTQYF
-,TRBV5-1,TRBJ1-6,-,TGCGCCAGCAGCTCACAGGAGGGAAATTCACCCCTCCACTTT,CASSSQEGNSPLHF
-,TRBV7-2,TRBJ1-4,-,TGTGCCAGCAGCGGGGGCTTTGGTGAAAAACTGTTTTTT,CASSGGFGEKLFF
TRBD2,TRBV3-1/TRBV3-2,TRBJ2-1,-,TGTGCCAGCAGCCAAGCACTAGCGGGGGGTTACAATGAGCAGTTCTTC,CASSQALAGGYNEQFF
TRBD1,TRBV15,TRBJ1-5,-,TGTGCCACCAGCAGAGAAGGGACAGGGGTAGGAGTAGGCAATCAGCCCCAGCATTTT,CATSREGTGVGVGNQPQHF
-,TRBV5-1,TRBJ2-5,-,TGCGCCAGCAGCTTAAGATCCCAGGGCGCGAACTTACAAGAGACCCAGTACTTC,CASSLRSQGANLQETQYF
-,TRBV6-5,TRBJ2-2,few,TGTGCCGTCTACACCGGGGAGCTGTTTTTT,CAVYTGELFF
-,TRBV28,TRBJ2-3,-,TGTGCCAGCAGTTGGGGGCTCCCAGGACAGAACACAGATACGCAGTATTTT,CASSWGLPGQNTDTQYF